Listed below are T cell receptor beta chains from one sample, sequenced in a study of blood T cells in healthy people across ages. MiXCR, run by TCRdb on the 5' RACE reads, gives a single entry per CDR3 protein. The repertoire holds 450,000 to 700,000 distinct CDR3 sequences, with 27% as singletons. Sequences were obtained from blood. The receptors originated from a woman aged 65 to 85 in good health. CDR3s include the opening cysteine and the closing phenylalanine or tryptophan. A D gene is named only where the DNA matches it firmly. Not all rows give a size; the values are once, few, many and, for expanded clones, a class.

clone size	D gene	V gene	J gene	CDR3 protein	CDR3 DNA
few	-	TRBV5-6	TRBJ1-1	CASSSIQLGSLNTEAFF	TGTGCCAGCAGCTCGATTCAATTAGGTTCCTTGAACACTGAAGCTTTCTTT
-	-	TRBV7-9	TRBJ1-3	CASSRGEGGNTIYF	TGTGCCAGCAGCCGTGGGGAGGGCGGAAACACCATATATTTT
-	-	TRBV27	TRBJ2-3	CASSSLRNTQYF	TGTGCCAGCAGTTCACTGAGAAATACGCAGTATTTT
few	-	TRBV7-2	TRBJ1-6	CASNGDTFSDSPLHF	TGTGCCAGCAATGGCGACACCTTCAGCGATTCACCCCTCCACTTT
few	-	TRBV10-3	TRBJ2-3	CATRTSSTDTQYF	TGTGCCACACGGACATCTAGCACAGATACGCAGTATTTT
-	TRBD1	TRBV6-6	TRBJ2-2	CASSPVTGDGELFF	TGTGCCAGCAGCCCGGTTACAGGGGACGGGGAGCTGTTTTTT
-	TRBD2	TRBV4-1	TRBJ2-3	CASSLSGGLPTDTQYF	TGCGCCAGCAGCCTTAGCGGGGGGCTCCCCACAGATACGCAGTATTTT
few	TRBD2	TRBV20-1	TRBJ2-5	CSARAFLAGLQETQYF	TGCAGTGCTAGAGCCTTTCTAGCGGGGCTCCAAGAGACCCAGTACTTC
once	-	TRBV7-9	TRBJ1-2	CASTLAQGRSDYGYTF	TGTGCCAGCACCCTGGCCCAGGGGAGATCCGACTATGGCTACACCTTC
-	TRBD1	TRBV20-1	TRBJ1-1	CSARDPVQGAGNTEAFF	TGCAGTGCTAGAGATCCCGTACAGGGGGCAGGAAACACTGAAGCTTTCTTT
-	TRBD1	TRBV4-1	TRBJ1-2	CASSPDVRGVYGYTF	TGCGCCAGCAGCCCGGATGTCAGGGGGGTCTATGGCTACACCTTC
-	TRBD2	TRBV7-2	TRBJ2-2	CASSLSGGAKTGELFF	TGTGCCAGCAGCCTTAGCGGGGGGGCAAAGACCGGGGAGCTGTTTTTT
few	-	TRBV29-1	TRBJ2-5	CSVEGIGEGTQYF	TGCAGCGTTGAAGGTATCGGGGAAGGGACCCAGTACTTC
few	-	TRBV29-1	TRBJ2-3	CSGDIPDRTDTQYF	TGCAGCGGGGACATCCCAGATAGAACAGATACGCAGTATTTT
few	TRBD2	TRBV4-2	TRBJ2-5	CASSPEDGRGGETQYF	TGTGCCAGCAGCCCCGAAGACGGCCGGGGGGGAGAGACCCAGTACTTC
-	-	TRBV29-1	TRBJ2-2	CSVAGLPNSGESGTGELFF	TGCAGCGTTGCAGGTTTACCGAATAGTGGGGAGTCTGGGACCGGGGAGCTGTTTTTT
-	-	TRBV5-1	TRBJ2-2	CASKGGRINTGELFF	TGCGCCAGCAAGGGCGGGCGCATTAACACCGGGGAGCTGTTTTTT
-	TRBD2	TRBV20-1	TRBJ2-1	CSASPRGGVNEQFF	TGCAGTGCTAGCCCGCGGGGGGGGGTTAATGAGCAGTTCTTC
-	-	TRBV7-2	TRBJ2-7	CASSRTQGLQQYF	TGTGCCAGCAGCCGAACCCAGGGACTCCAGCAGTACTTC
few	-	TRBV20-1	TRBJ1-3	CSARAAGMGGNTIYF	TGCAGTGCTAGAGCAGCGGGAATGGGAGGAAACACCATATATTTT
many	-	TRBV10-3	TRBJ1-2	CAISDQGSGNYGYTF	TGTGCCATCAGTGATCAGGGGTCGGGAAACTATGGCTACACCTTC
-	TRBD2	TRBV5-1	TRBJ2-1	CASSLVAGGINEQFF	TGCGCCAGCAGCTTGGTTGCGGGGGGCATCAATGAGCAGTTCTTC
few	TRBD2	TRBV5-1	TRBJ2-5	CASSPSGAGETQYF	TGCGCCAGCAGTCCTAGCGGGGCCGGGGAGACCCAGTACTTC
few	-	TRBV7-2	TRBJ2-1	CASSLGPHVNEQFF	TGTGCCAGCAGCTTAGGGCCCCACGTCAATGAGCAGTTCTTC
-	TRBD2	TRBV7-2	TRBJ2-7	CASSFVTSGVGEQYF	TGTGCCAGCAGCTTTGTGACGAGCGGGGTTGGTGAGCAGTACTTC
-	TRBD2	TRBV20-1	TRBJ2-7	CSAIRRGGTYEQYF	TGCAGTGCTATCCGCCGGGGGGGAACCTACGAGCAGTACTTC
few	TRBD2	TRBV7-8	TRBJ2-3	CASSLERGGVTDTQYF	TGTGCCAGCAGCTTAGAGCGGGGGGGCGTCACAGATACGCAGTATTTT
-	-	TRBV27	TRBJ1-3	CASSLGGRENTIYF	TGTGCCAGCAGTTTGGGCGGGAGAGAAAACACCATATATTTT